The next 4 T cell receptor beta chains were all read from a single sample in a study of early T cells in non-severe SARS-CoV-2 infection. Via MiXCR, TCRdb re-called the 5' RACE reads, giving one row per CDR3 protein. The table has tens of thousands of distinct CDR3 sequences, roughly 7% seen once. Source material: whole blood. The receptors here all came from an adult who was a healthcare worker with PCR-confirmed SARS-CoV-2 infection or an uninfected control (not recorded which).

The CDR3 sequence: CASSQGLAGSNTGELFF. DNA of the CDR3: TGCGCCAGCAGCCAAGGGCTAGCGGGGTCAAACACCGGGGAGCTGTTTTTT. The rearrangement uses TRBV4-3 and TRBJ2-2; 9 nucleotides line up with TRBD2. Trimming at V came to 1 base and at J to 2 bases, leaving 5 bases not matched to a gene. The CDR3 has 17 amino acids. CDR1 is LGHNA and CDR2 is YSLEER in the germline V gene.

The CDR3 nucleotides are TGCGCCAGCAGCTTACTCGACAGAGGCTATGGCTACACCTTC. Translating it yields CASSLLDRGYGYTF. The chain is built from TRBV5-1 and TRBJ1-2, with a tentative D call TRBD1 (5 bases). The CDR3 totals 14 residues. Trimming removed 2 bases from V and 4 bases from J, with 12 bases in between. CDR1 and CDR2 from the germline V gene are SGHRS and YFSETQ.

The chain is built from TRBV20-1 and TRBJ1-2, with unresolved D. The germline gives CDR1 DFQATT, CDR2 SNEGSKA (reference sequence). Trimming removed 6 bases from V and 3 bases from J, with 17 bases in between. The CDR3 contains 14 residues. The DNA of the CDR3 is TGCAGTGCCGCTCCGATCGGTCTTGACTATGGCTACACCTTC. It specifies CSAAPIGLDYGYTF.

This clonotype was seen only a few times. J is TRBJ1-6 and V is TRBV12-3 or TRBV12-4; D unresolved. With 2 bases removed from V and 10 bases from J, the gap between germline ends came to 15 bases. CDR3 length equals 15 residues. Here the CDR3 reads CASSLSSFIMSPLHF. The CDR3 region has the DNA TGTGCCAGCAGTTTAAGTTCATTTATTATGTCACCCCTCCACTTT.